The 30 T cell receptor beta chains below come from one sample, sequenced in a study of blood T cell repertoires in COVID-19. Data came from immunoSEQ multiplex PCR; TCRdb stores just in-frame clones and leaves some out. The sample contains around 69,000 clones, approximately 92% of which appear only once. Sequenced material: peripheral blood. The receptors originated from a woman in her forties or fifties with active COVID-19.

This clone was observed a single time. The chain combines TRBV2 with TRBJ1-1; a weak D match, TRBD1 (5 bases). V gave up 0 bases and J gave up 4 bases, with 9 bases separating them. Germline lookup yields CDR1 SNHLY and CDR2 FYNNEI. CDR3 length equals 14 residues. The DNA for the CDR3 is TGTGCCAGCAGTGAAGCGACTCAGGGCACTGAAGCTTTCTTT. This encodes CASSEATQGTEAFF.

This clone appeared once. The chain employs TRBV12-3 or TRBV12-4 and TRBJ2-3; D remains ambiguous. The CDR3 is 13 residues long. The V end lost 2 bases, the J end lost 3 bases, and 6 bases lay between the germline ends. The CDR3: CASSLLDTDTQYF. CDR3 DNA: TGTGCCAGCAGTTTACTAGATACAGATACGCAGTATTTT.

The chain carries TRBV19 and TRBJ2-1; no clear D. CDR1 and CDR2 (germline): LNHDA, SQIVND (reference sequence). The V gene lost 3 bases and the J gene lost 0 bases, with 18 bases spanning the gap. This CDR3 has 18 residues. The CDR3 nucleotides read TGTGCCAGTAGTATTTTCCCGGGTCGAACTCCCTCCTACAATGAGCAGTTCTTC. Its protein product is CASSIFPGRTPSYNEQFF.

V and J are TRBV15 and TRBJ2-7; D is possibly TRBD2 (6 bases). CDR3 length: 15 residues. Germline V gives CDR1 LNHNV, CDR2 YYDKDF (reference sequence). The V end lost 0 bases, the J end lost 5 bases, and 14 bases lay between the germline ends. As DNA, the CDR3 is TGTGCCACCAGCAGAGATCGGGCAGGGAGGCACGAGCAGTACTTC. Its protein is CATSRDRAGRHEQYF.

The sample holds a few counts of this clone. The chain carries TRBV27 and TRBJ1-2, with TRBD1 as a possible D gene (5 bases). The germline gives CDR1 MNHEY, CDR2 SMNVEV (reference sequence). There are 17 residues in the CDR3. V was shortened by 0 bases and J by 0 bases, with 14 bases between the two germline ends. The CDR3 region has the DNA TGTGCCAGCAGTTTATCAGGTGTGGGGGGAGCTAACTATGGCTACACCTTC. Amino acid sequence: CASSLSGVGGANYGYTF.

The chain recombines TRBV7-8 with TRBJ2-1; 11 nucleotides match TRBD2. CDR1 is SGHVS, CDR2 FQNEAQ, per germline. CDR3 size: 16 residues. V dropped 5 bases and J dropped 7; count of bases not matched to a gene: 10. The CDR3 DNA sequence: TGTGCCAGCAGCCTGATAACTAGCGGGAGTTTGAATGAGCAGTTCTTC. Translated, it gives CASSLITSGSLNEQFF.

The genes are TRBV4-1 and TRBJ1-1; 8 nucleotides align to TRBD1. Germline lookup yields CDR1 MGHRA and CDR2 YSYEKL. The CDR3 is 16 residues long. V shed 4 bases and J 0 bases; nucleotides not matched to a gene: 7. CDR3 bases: TGCGCCAGCAGCCCTGCGGACAGGGCGATGAACACTGAAGCTTTCTTT. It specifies CASSPADRAMNTEAFF.

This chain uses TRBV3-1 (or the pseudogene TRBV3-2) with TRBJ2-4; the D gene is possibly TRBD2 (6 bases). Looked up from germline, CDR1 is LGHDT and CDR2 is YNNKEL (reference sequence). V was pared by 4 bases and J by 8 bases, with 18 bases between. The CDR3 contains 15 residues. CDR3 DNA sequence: TGTGCCAGCAGCCCTCGGGGCGGGACCATAGACATTCAGTACTTC. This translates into CASSPRGGTIDIQYF.

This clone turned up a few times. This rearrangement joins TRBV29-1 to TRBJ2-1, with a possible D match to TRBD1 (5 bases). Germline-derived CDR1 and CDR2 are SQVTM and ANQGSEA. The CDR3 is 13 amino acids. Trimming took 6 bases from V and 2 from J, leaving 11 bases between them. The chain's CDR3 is CSVLDSPYNEQFF. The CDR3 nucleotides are TGCAGCGTGTTAGACAGTCCCTACAATGAGCAGTTCTTC.

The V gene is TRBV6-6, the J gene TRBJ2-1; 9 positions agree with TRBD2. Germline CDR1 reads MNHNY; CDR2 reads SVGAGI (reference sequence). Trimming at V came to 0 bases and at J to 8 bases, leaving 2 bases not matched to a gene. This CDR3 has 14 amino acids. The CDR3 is CASSYSREGYEQFF. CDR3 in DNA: TGTGCCAGCAGTTACTCGCGGGAGGGGTATGAGCAGTTCTTC.

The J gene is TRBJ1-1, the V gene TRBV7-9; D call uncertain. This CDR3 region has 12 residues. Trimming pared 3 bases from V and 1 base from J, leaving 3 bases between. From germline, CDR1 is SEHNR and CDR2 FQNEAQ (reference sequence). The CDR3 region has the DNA TGTGCCAGCAGCTTTAAGAACACTGAAGCTTTCTTT. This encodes CASSFKNTEAFF.

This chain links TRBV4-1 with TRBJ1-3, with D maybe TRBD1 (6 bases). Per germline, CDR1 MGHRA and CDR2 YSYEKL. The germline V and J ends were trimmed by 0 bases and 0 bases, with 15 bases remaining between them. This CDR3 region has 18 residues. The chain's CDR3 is CASSQDQGGGNSGNTIYF. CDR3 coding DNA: TGCGCCAGCAGCCAAGATCAGGGAGGGGGAAACTCTGGAAACACCATATATTTT.

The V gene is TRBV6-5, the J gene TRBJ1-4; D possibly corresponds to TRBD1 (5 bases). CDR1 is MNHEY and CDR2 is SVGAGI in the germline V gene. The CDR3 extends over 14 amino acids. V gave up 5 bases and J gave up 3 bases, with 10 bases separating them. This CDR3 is CASSPGVANEKLFF. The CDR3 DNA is TGTGCCAGCAGTCCGGGGGTTGCTAATGAAAAACTGTTTTTT.

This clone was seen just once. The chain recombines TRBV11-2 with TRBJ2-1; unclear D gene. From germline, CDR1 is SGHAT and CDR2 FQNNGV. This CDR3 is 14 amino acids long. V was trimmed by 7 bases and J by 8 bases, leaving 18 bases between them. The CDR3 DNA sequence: TGTGCCAGCAAGAGACCTTGGCTAGACTATGAGCAGTTCTTC. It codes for CASKRPWLDYEQFF.

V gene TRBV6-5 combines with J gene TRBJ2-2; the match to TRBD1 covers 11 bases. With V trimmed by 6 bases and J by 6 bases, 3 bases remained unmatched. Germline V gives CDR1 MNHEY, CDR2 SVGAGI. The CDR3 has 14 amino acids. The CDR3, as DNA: TGTGCCAGCAGCCGGGACAGGGGGTCCGGGGAGCTGTTTTTT. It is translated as CASSRDRGSGELFF.

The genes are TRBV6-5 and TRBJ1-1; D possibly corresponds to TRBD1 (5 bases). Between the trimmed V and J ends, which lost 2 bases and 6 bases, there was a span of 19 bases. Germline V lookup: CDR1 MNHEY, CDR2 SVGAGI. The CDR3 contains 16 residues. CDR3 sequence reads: CASSYRTPFRSAEAFF. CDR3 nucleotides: TGTGCCAGCAGTTACAGGACACCCTTTCGGTCCGCTGAAGCTTTCTTT.

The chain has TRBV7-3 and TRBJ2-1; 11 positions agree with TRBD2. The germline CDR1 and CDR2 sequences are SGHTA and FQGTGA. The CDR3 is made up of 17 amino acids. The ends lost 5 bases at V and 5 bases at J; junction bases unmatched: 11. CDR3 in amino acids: CASSRHAPGLADNEQFF. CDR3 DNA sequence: TGTGCCAGCAGCCGCCACGCCCCGGGACTAGCGGACAATGAGCAGTTCTTC. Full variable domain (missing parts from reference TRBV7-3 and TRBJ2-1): GAGVSQTPSNKVTEKGKYVELRCDPISGHTALYWYRQSLGQGPEFLIYFQGTGAADDSGLPNDRFFAVRPEGSVSTLKIQRTERGDSAVYLCASSRHAPGLADNEQFFGPGTRLTVL.

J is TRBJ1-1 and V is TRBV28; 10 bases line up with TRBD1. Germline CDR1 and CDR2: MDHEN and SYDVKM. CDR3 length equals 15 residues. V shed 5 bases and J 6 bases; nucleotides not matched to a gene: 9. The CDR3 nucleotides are TGTGCCAGCAGTCGAGCGACAGGGGGCTTGGCTGAAGCTTTCTTT. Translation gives CASSRATGGLAEAFF.

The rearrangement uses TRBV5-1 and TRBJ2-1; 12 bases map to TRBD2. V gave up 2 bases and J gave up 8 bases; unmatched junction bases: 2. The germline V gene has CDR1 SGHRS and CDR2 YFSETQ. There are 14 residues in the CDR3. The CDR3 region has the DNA TGCGCCAGCAGCTTATCTAGCGGGAGGGATGAGCAGTTCTTC. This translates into CASSLSSGRDEQFF. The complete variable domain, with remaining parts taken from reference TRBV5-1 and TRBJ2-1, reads KAGVTQTPRYLIKTRGQQVTLSCSPISGHRSVSWYQQTPGQGLQFLFEYFSETQRNKGNFPGRFSGRQFSNSRSEMNVSTLELGDSALYLCASSLSSGRDEQFFGPGTRLTVL.

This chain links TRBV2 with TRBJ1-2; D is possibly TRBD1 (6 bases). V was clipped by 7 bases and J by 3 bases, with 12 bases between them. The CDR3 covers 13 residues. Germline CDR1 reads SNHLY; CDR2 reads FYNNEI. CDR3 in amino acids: CASIGGRDYGYTF. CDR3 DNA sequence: TGTGCCAGCATAGGGGGTCGGGACTATGGCTACACCTTC.

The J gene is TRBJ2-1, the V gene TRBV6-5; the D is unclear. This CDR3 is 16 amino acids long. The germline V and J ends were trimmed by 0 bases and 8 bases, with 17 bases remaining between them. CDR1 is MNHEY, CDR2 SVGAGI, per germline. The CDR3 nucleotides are TGTGCCAGCAGTTACTCGAACGGCCCCCTAGTGGATGAGCAGTTCTTC. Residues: CASSYSNGPLVDEQFF.

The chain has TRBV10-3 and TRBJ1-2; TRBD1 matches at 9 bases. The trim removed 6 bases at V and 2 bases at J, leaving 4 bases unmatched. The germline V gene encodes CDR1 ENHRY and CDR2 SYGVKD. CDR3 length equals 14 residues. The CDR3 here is CAIRGQGLNYGYTF. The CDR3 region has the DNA TGTGCCATCAGGGGACAGGGTTTAAACTATGGCTACACCTTC.

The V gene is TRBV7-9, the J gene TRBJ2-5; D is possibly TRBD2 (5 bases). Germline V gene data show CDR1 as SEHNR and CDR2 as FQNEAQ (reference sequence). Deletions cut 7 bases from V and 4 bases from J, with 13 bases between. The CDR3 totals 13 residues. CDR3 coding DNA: TGTGCCAGCACCCCCGGGGTACGAGAGACCCAGTACTTC. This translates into CASTPGVRETQYF.

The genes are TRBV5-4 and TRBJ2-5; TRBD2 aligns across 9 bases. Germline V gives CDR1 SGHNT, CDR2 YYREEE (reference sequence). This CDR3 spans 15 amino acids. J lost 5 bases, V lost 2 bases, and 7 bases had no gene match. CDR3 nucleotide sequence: TGTGCCAGCAGCTTACAGAAGCGGGAGGTCGAGACCCAGTACTTC. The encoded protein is CASSLQKREVETQYF. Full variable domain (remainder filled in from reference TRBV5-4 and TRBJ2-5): ETGVTQSPTHLIKTRGQQVTLRCSSQSGHNTVSWYQQALGQGPQFIFQYYREEENGRGNFPPRFSGLQFPNYSSELNVNALELDDSALYLCASSLQKREVETQYFGPGTRLLVL.

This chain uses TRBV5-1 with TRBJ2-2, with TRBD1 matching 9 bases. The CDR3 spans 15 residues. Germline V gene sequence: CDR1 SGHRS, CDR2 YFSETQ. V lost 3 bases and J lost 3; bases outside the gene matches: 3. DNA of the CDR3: TGCGCCAGCAGCTCGGGACAGGGAGACACCGGGGAGCTGTTTTTT. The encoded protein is CASSSGQGDTGELFF. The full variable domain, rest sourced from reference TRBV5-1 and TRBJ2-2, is KAGVTQTPRYLIKTRGQQVTLSCSPISGHRSVSWYQQTPGQGLQFLFEYFSETQRNKGNFPGRFSGRQFSNSRSEMNVSTLELGDSALYLCASSSGQGDTGELFFGEGSRLTVL.

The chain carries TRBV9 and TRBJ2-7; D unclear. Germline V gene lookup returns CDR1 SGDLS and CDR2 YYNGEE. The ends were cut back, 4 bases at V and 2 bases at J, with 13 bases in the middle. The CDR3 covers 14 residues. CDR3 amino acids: CASSPATYTYEQYF. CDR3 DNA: TGTGCCAGCAGCCCCGCAACATATACCTACGAGCAGTACTTC.

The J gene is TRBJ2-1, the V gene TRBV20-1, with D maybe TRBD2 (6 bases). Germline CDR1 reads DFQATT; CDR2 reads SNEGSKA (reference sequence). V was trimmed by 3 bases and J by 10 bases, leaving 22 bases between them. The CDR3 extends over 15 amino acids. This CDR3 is CSASNIADLRGEQFF. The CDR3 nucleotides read TGCAGTGCTAGTAACATAGCGGACCTCCGGGGAGAGCAGTTCTTC.

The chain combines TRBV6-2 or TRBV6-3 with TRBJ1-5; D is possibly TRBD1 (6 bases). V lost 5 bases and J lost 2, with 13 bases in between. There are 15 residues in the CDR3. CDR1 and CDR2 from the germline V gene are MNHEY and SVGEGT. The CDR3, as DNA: TGTGCCAGCAGTCGGGGGGGCTGGGGCAATCAGCCCCAGCATTTT. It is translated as CASSRGGWGNQPQHF.

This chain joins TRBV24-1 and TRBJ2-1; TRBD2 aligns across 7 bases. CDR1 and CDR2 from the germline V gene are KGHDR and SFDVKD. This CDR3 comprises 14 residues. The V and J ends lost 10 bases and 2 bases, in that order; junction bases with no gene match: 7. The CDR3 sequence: CATGGREPYNEQFF. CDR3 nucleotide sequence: TGTGCCACTGGTGGGAGGGAGCCCTACAATGAGCAGTTCTTC.

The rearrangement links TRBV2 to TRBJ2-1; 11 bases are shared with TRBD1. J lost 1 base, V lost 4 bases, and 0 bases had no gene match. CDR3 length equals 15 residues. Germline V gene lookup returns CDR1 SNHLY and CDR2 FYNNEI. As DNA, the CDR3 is TGTGCCAGCAGTGGGGACAGGGGGTCCTACAATGAGCAGTTCTTC. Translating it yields CASSGDRGSYNEQFF.